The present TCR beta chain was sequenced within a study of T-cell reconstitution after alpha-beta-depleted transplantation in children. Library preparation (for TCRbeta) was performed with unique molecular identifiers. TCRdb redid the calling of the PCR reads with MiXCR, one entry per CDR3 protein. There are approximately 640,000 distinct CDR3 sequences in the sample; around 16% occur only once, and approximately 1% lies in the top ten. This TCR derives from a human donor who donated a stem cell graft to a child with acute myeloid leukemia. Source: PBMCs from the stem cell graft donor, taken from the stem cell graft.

In DNA form, the CDR3 reads TGTGCCAGCAGCCTCGACCGAGGGGCCAACGTCCTGACTTTC. Its protein product is CASSLDRGANVLTF. The chain combines TRBV7-2 with TRBJ2-6, with no clear D. CDR3 length: 14 residues. Germline assignment: CDR1 SGHTA and CDR2 FQGNSA. Trimming left V 5 bases short and J 4 bases short, with 9 bases between.